A single sample gave rise to the 18 T cell receptor beta chains below, sequenced in a study of blood T cell repertoires in COVID-19. The data were produced by immunoSEQ multiplex PCR, yet TCRdb's version contains in-frame clones alone and is incomplete. The top ten clones hold around 2.7% of a sample with approximately 46,000 clones, roughly 82% of them seen once. The sample consisted of peripheral blood. All receptors come from a woman in her sixties with acute or convalescent COVID-19.

The V call is TRBV11-2, the J call TRBJ1-3; a possible D gene is TRBD1 (6 bases). Trimming stripped 4 bases from V and 0 bases from J, with 16 bases between. CDR1 is SGHAT and CDR2 is FQNNGV in the germline V gene. The CDR3 is 17 residues long. CDR3 DNA: TGTGCCAGCAGCTCGAGACAGGATCATTACTCTGGAAACACCATATATTTT. Its translation: CASSSRQDHYSGNTIYF.

The genes are TRBV5-1 and TRBJ2-1, with unresolved D. Trimming took off 0 bases at V and 5 bases at J, with 9 bases between the two ends. This CDR3 comprises 14 residues. Looked up from germline, CDR1 is SGHRS and CDR2 is YFSETQ. CDR3 residues: CASSLGSRDNEQFF. Written as DNA, the CDR3 is TGCGCCAGCAGCTTGGGATCCCGGGACAATGAGCAGTTCTTC.

This clone has a single count. This chain connects TRBV5-1 to TRBJ2-3, with TRBD1 matching 7 bases. The CDR3 has 13 amino acids. The germline gives CDR1 SGHRS, CDR2 YFSETQ. Germline trimming cut 4 bases from V and 8 bases from J; bases unmatched to any gene: 7. The CDR3 DNA sequence: TGCGCCAGCAGCGGGCAGGGGGAAGTTACGCAGTATTTT. Translating gives CASSGQGEVTQYF.

This clone occurred a few times. The genes are TRBV9 and TRBJ2-2; the match to TRBD2 covers 9 bases. Unmatched junction bases numbered 14, after V lost 4 bases and J lost 7 bases. Germline V gene data show CDR1 as SGDLS and CDR2 as YYNGEE. The CDR3 length is 17 residues. The CDR3 spells CASSPDGGLAVVGELFF. The CDR3 nucleotides read TGTGCCAGCAGCCCGGACGGGGGACTAGCAGTAGTCGGGGAGCTGTTTTTT.

The chain links TRBV24-1 to TRBJ2-5; no reliable D call. Per germline, CDR1 KGHDR and CDR2 SFDVKD. V shed 5 bases and J shed 0 bases, with 12 bases lying between them. The CDR3 runs to 15 residues. The CDR3 sequence: CATSAGASYQETQYF. CDR3 DNA sequence: TGTGCCACCAGTGCTGGAGCCTCGTACCAAGAGACCCAGTACTTC.

The CDR3: CACRGTSGRGSEQFF. DNA for the CDR3: TGTGCCTGTCGCGGGACTAGCGGGAGAGGCAGTGAGCAGTTCTTC. This rearrangement joins TRBV30 to TRBJ2-1, with 14 nucleotides matching TRBD2. V was clipped by 6 bases and J by 9 bases; unmatched bases: 10. Germline-derived CDR1 and CDR2 are GTSNPN and SVGIG (reference sequence). The CDR3 totals 15 residues.

This chain joins TRBV29-1 and TRBJ2-1, with 7 bases lining up with TRBD2. Trimming at V came to 3 bases and at J to 3 bases, leaving 8 bases not matched to a gene. This CDR3 has 15 residues. CDR1 SQVTM and CDR2 ANQGSEA come from the germline V gene. This chain's CDR3 is CSVEIPREFYNEQFF. DNA of the CDR3: TGCAGCGTTGAGATCCCGCGGGAGTTCTACAATGAGCAGTTCTTC.

This clone was seen only once. V and J are TRBV6-5 and TRBJ2-3; the match to TRBD1 covers 7 bases. CDR3 size: 15 residues. Losses at the gene ends were 4 bases for V and 2 bases for J; bases not matched to a gene: 6. Germline V CDR1 and CDR2: MNHEY, SVGAGI. The CDR3 loop is CASSSAGTVTDTQYF. Written as DNA, the CDR3 is TGTGCCAGCAGTTCCGCCGGGACAGTCACAGATACGCAGTATTTT.

The J gene is TRBJ2-1, the V gene TRBV27; tentatively, D is TRBD2 (6 bases). V lost 4 bases, J lost 3 bases, and 13 bases lay in between. The CDR3 sequence is 15 residues long. CDR1 is MNHEY, CDR2 SMNVEV, per germline (reference sequence). The CDR3 is CASSWGEEDYNEQFF. CDR3 sequence (DNA): TGTGCCAGCAGTTGGGGGGAAGAGGACTACAATGAGCAGTTCTTC.

The J gene is TRBJ1-5, the V gene TRBV4-1; D might be TRBD1 (6 bases). Germline CDR1 and CDR2: MGHRA and YSYEKL. There are 16 residues in the CDR3. V gave up 1 base and J gave up 1 base, with 11 bases separating them. This chain's CDR3 is CASSQVPGESNQPQHF. For the CDR3, the DNA is TGCGCCAGCAGCCAAGTTCCAGGGGAAAGCAATCAGCCCCAGCATTTT.

This chain joins TRBV7-9 and TRBJ1-1; tentative D call: TRBD1 (5 bases). Germline V gene lookup returns CDR1 SEHNR and CDR2 FQNEAQ (reference sequence). CDR3 length: 16 residues. Trimming took 5 bases from V and 0 from J, leaving 16 bases between them. Written as DNA, the CDR3 is TGTGCCAGCAGCGCATGGGGCAGTGAAATGAACACTGAAGCTTTCTTT. Translated, it gives CASSAWGSEMNTEAFF. The full variable domain, its missing parts supplied by reference TRBV7-9 and TRBJ1-1, is DTGVSQNPRHKITKRGQNVTFRCDPISEHNRLYWYRQTLGQGPEFLTYFQNEAQLEKSRLLSDRFSAERPKGSFSTLEIQRTEQGDSAMYLCASSAWGSEMNTEAFFGQGTRLTVV.

The chain employs TRBV19 and TRBJ1-1; D not certain. V lost 4 bases to trimming and J lost 1 base, with 7 bases between them. Per germline, CDR1 LNHDA and CDR2 SQIVND (reference sequence). The CDR3 contains 13 residues. Written as DNA, the CDR3 is TGTGCCAGTAGTAATTACAGGAACACTGAAGCTTTCTTT. Its translation: CASSNYRNTEAFF.

The genes are TRBV27 and TRBJ1-1, with unresolved D. The CDR3 runs to 14 residues. Germline V gives CDR1 MNHEY, CDR2 SMNVEV (reference sequence). The germline V and J ends were trimmed by 1 base and 0 bases, with 6 bases remaining between them. This CDR3 reads CASSLYNMNTEAFF. The CDR3 bases are TGTGCCAGCAGTTTATACAACATGAACACTGAAGCTTTCTTT.

The chain uses TRBV5-1 and TRBJ1-1; D remains unclear. This CDR3 contains 14 residues. The germline V and J ends were trimmed by 5 bases and 0 bases, with 11 bases remaining between them. The germline gives CDR1 SGHRS, CDR2 YFSETQ. This chain's CDR3 is CASSLQRVNTEAFF. In DNA form, the CDR3 reads TGCGCCAGCAGTCTACAACGGGTGAACACTGAAGCTTTCTTT.

In nucleotides, the CDR3 is TGCAGCGTTGTCCCCGGGACAGGGTTGGGTGGAAAGCAGTACTTC. Translation: CSVVPGTGLGGKQYF. The chain combines TRBV29-1 with TRBJ2-7; 9 positions match TRBD1. Per the germline V gene, CDR1 is SQVTM and CDR2 is ANQGSEA. The CDR3 is 15 amino acids. The ends lost 4 bases at V and 8 bases at J; junction bases unmatched: 15.

V usage is TRBV7-2 and J usage is TRBJ2-1; the D gene is possibly TRBD1 (6 bases). The CDR3 totals 14 residues. Looked up from germline, CDR1 is SGHTA and CDR2 is FQGNSA. The V end lost 5 bases, the J end lost 1 base, and 9 bases lay between the germline ends. The chain's CDR3 is CASSPDRSYNEQFF. As DNA, the CDR3 is TGTGCCAGCAGCCCGGACAGATCCTACAATGAGCAGTTCTTC.

The chain employs TRBV6-5 and TRBJ2-7, with D possibly being TRBD2 (7 bases). The V gene's germline CDR1 is MNHEY and CDR2 SVGAGI. V was shortened by 6 bases and J by 6 bases, with 18 bases between the two germline ends. The CDR3 is made up of 14 amino acids. The CDR3 bases are TGTGCCAGCAGGTCTGGGGGGGGAGGGGGCGAGCAGTACTTC. Translating it yields CASRSGGGGGEQYF.

This chain joins TRBV19 and TRBJ1-6, with D possibly being TRBD1 (6 bases). Germline V gives CDR1 LNHDA, CDR2 SQIVND (reference sequence). V was cut by 5 bases and J by 9 bases, with 14 bases left in between. The CDR3 is 14 amino acids. CDR3 in DNA: TGTGCCAGTAGTCCTCCAGGGGCCGCTTCACCCCTCCACTTT. Translation gives CASSPPGAASPLHF.